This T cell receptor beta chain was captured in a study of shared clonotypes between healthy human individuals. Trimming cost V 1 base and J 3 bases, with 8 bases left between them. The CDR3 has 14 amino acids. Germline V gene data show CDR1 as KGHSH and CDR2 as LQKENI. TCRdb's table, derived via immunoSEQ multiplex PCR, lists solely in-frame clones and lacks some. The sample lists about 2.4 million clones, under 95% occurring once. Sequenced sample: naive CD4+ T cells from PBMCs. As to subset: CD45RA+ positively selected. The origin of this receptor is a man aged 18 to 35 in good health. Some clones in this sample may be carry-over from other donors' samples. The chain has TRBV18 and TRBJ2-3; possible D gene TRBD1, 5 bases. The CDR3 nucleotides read TGTGCCAGCTCACCACAGGGGCGAACAGATACGCAGTATTTT. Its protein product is CASSPQGRTDTQYF.